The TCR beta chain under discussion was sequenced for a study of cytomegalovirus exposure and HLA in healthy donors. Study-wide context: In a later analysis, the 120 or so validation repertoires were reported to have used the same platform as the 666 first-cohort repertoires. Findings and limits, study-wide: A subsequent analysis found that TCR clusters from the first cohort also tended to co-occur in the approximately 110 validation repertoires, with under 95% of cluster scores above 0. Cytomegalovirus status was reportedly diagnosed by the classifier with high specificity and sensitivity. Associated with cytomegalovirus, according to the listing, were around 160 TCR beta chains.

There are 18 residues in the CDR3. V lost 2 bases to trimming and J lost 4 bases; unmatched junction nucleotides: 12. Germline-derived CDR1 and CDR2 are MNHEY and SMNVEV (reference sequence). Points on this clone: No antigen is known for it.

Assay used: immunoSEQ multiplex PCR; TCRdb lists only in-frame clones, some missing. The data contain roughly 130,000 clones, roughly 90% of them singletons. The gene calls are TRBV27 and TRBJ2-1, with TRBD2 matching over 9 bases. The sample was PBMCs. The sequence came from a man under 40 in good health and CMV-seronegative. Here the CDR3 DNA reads TGTGCCAGCAGTTTAGTAGGGGGTGCGGGAGGGCCGTACAATGAGCAGTTCTTC. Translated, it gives CASSLVGGAGGPYNEQFF.